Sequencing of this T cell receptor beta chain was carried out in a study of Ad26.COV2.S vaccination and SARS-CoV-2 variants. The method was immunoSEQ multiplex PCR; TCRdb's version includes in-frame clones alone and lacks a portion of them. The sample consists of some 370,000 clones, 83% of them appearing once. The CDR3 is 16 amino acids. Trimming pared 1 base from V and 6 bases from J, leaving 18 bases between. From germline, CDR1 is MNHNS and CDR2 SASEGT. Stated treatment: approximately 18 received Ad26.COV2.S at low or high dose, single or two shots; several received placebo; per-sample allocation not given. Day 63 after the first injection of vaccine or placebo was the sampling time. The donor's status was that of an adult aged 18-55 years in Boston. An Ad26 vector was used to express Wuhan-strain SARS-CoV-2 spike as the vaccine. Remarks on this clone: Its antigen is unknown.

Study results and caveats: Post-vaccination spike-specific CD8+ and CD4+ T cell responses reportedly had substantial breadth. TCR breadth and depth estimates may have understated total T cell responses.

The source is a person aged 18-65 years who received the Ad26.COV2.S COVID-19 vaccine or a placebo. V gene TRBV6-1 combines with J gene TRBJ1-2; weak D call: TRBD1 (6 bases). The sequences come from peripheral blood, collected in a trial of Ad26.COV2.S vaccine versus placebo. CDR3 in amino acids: CASSEVFKGGRNGYTF. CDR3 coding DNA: TGTGCCAGCAGTGAAGTATTCAAGGGGGGCAGGAATGGCTACACCTTC.